Below are 7 T cell receptor beta chains sequenced from a single sample in a study of blood T cell repertoires in COVID-19. Produced via immunoSEQ multiplex PCR; TCRdb's table is partial and in-frame only. The data contain about 180,000 clones, about 90% of them singletons. The sample comprised PBMCs or T cells enriched from blood (not recorded which). The receptors originated from a woman between 50 and 59 years old who had recovered from COVID-19.

The chain carries TRBV2 and TRBJ2-5; 11 nucleotides agree with TRBD2. The length of the CDR3 is 15 residues. With V trimmed by 5 bases and J by 5 bases, 7 bases remained unmatched. Germline V CDR1 and CDR2: SNHLY, FYNNEI. As DNA, the CDR3 is TGTGCCAGCAGTTCCCTAGCGGGAGGAGGGGAGACCCAGTACTTC. Translated: CASSSLAGGGETQYF.

The V gene is TRBV27, the J gene TRBJ2-7, with 11 bases lining up with TRBD2. Germline loops: CDR1 MNHEY, CDR2 SMNVEV (reference sequence). This CDR3 has 14 residues. V shed 6 bases, J shed 6 bases, and the junction held 7 bases outside the gene matches. The CDR3 DNA sequence: TGTGCCAGCAGGCTAGCGGGAGGATCCCTCGAGCAGTACTTC. Amino acids: CASRLAGGSLEQYF.

V usage is TRBV27 and J usage is TRBJ2-3; 7 bases fit TRBD1. The CDR3 consists of 13 residues. Germline trimming cut 6 bases from V and 3 bases from J; bases unmatched to any gene: 3. Looked up from germline, CDR1 is MNHEY and CDR2 is SMNVEV (reference sequence). In DNA, the CDR3 is TGTGCCAGCAGGTTCAGGGGGACAGATACGCAGTATTTT. Protein sequence: CASRFRGTDTQYF.

The rearrangement uses TRBV5-1 and TRBJ1-2, with TRBD1 as a possible D gene (6 bases). This CDR3 comprises 15 residues. Germline loops: CDR1 SGHRS, CDR2 YFSETQ. Trimming left V 4 bases short and J 0 bases short, with 13 bases between. The CDR3 sequence is CASSLQQGTNYGYTF. In DNA form, the CDR3 reads TGCGCCAGCAGCCTCCAACAGGGCACTAACTATGGCTACACCTTC.

The gene calls are TRBV7-2 and TRBJ2-7; the D gene is possibly TRBD1 (6 bases). This CDR3 spans 14 amino acids. The V gene's germline CDR1 is SGHTA and CDR2 FQGNSA. V was shortened by 2 bases and J by 1 base, with 9 bases between the two germline ends. The CDR3 loop reads CASSLQDRSYEQYF. The CDR3, as DNA: TGTGCCAGCAGCTTACAAGACAGGTCCTACGAGCAGTACTTC.

The chain links TRBV18 to TRBJ1-1; 8 nucleotides match TRBD1. V gave up 3 bases and J gave up 3 bases; unmatched junction bases: 6. This CDR3 has 15 residues. The germline gives CDR1 KGHSH, CDR2 LQKENI. CDR3 DNA: TGTGCCAGCTCACCCCAGGGGGCCGGCCACACTGAAGCTTTCTTT. This codes for CASSPQGAGHTEAFF.

The chain recombines TRBV24-1 with TRBJ2-1; the D gene is possibly TRBD2 (5 bases). CDR1 KGHDR and CDR2 SFDVKD come from the germline V gene. V was clipped by 7 bases and J by 5 bases, with 8 bases between them. The CDR3 contains 12 residues. CDR3 region: CATRASNNEQFF. Written as DNA, the CDR3 is TGTGCCACCAGAGCTAGCAACAATGAGCAGTTCTTC.